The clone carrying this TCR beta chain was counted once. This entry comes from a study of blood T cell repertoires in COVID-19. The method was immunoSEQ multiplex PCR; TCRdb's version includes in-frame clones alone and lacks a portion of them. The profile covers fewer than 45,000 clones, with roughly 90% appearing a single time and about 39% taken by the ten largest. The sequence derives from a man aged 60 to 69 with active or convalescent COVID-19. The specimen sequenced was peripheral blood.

This chain's CDR3 is CASSPSGRATDTQYF. The DNA of the CDR3 is TGTGCCAGCAGCCCGAGCGGGAGGGCCACAGATACGCAGTATTTT. V and J are TRBV6-4 and TRBJ2-3; 10 bases map to TRBD2. The CDR3 is made up of 15 amino acids. V dropped 6 bases and J dropped 2; count of bases not matched to a gene: 5. The germline V gene encodes CDR1 MRHNA and CDR2 SNTAGT.